A selection of T cell receptor beta chains follows, all from one sample in a study of blood T cells in healthy people across ages. MiXCR was run by TCRdb on the 5' RACE reads, yielding one entry per CDR3 protein. The table lists 1.2 million to 1.5 million distinct CDR3 sequences, approximately 59% of them singletons. The sample consisted of blood. These receptors were taken from a man aged 18 to 30 in good health. Each CDR3 is given with its conserved first and last residue. The D gene is left open where the match is weak. Clone size appears in some rows only: once, few, many, or a class for an expanded clone.

length	V	D	size	J	DNA	CDR3
12	TRBV6-5	TRBD2	few	TRBJ2-1	TGTGCCAGCAGTTACTGGGGAGGGGAGCAGTTCTTC	CASSYWGGEQFF
14	TRBV29-1	TRBD1	NA	TRBJ2-7	TGCAGCGCCTTAACCGGACAGGGTGGGTACGAGCAGTACTTC	CSALTGQGGYEQYF
14	TRBV12-3/TRBV12-4	NA	NA	TRBJ1-1	TGTGCCAGCAGTTCAGGGGCTGGCAGCACTGAAGCTTTCTTT	CASSSGAGSTEAFF
13	TRBV2	NA	NA	TRBJ1-1	TGTGCCAGCAGTGCATACACTAGGGCTGAAGCTTTCTTT	CASSAYTRAEAFF
16	TRBV6-2/TRBV6-3	NA	few	TRBJ2-7	TGTGCCAGCAGTTACGCGAGGGACGGAGCCTCCTACGAGCAGTACTTC	CASSYARDGASYEQYF
13	TRBV4-2	NA	once	TRBJ2-7	TGTGCCAGCAGCCACGAGATTGGGCACGAGCAGTACTTC	CASSHEIGHEQYF
14	TRBV2	NA	NA	TRBJ2-1	TGTGCCAGTAGAAAGGGGACAAGGTACAATGAGCAGTTCTTC	CASRKGTRYNEQFF
13	TRBV7-2	TRBD1	few	TRBJ2-5	TGTGCCAGCAGCCACAGGGGGCCGTTTGAGCAGTACTTC	CASSHRGPFEQYF
12	TRBV7-2	NA	few	TRBJ1-2	TGTGCCAGCAGCTTGCCCTCCTATGGCTACACCTTC	CASSLPSYGYTF
11	TRBV12-3/TRBV12-4	NA	many	TRBJ2-5	TGTGCCAGCAGTTTAGCGGAGACCCAGTACTTC	CASSLAETQYF
14	TRBV29-1	NA	NA	TRBJ2-3	TGCAGCGTGGTGCTCCGAGAGATCACAGATACGCAGTATTTT	CSVVLREITDTQYF
13	TRBV11-3	NA	NA	TRBJ1-6	TGTGCCAGCAGCTTGGACTTCGGCTCACCCCTCCACTTT	CASSLDFGSPLHF
12	TRBV4-3	NA	NA	TRBJ1-2	TGCGCCAGCAGCCAATCGGCCAATGGCTACACCTTC	CASSQSANGYTF
16	TRBV4-2	NA	once	TRBJ1-1	TGTGCCAGCAGCCAAAAGATAGGGCCCCGGAACACTGAAGCTTTCTTT	CASSQKIGPRNTEAFF
19	TRBV20-1	TRBD2	NA	TRBJ2-1	TGCAGTGCTAGAGATTACGGACTAGCGGGACCCTCTACCTACAATGAGCAGTTCTTC	CSARDYGLAGPSTYNEQFF
12	TRBV20-1	NA	NA	TRBJ2-7	TGCAGCCAGGGTGGGGTGGCCTACGAGCAGTACTTC	CSQGGVAYEQYF
14	TRBV11-2	NA	NA	TRBJ1-6	TGTGCCAGCAGCTTCGAAAGGGAAGGTTCACCCCTCCACTTT	CASSFEREGSPLHF
13	TRBV12-3/TRBV12-4	NA	NA	TRBJ2-7	TGTGCCAGCACCCGGACAACTGCCTACGAGCAGTACTTC	CASTRTTAYEQYF
12	TRBV28	NA	NA	TRBJ2-5	TGTGACAGCAGCAACTACCAAGAGACCCAGTACTTC	CDSSNYQETQYF
16	TRBV7-2	NA	NA	TRBJ2-3	TGTGCCAGCAGCTTATTCCCCGGGACCTCAATCCAAACGCAGTATTTT	CASSLFPGTSIQTQYF
15	TRBV7-9	NA	NA	TRBJ1-2	TGTGCCAGCAGCTTAGAACGGAGGGTCTACTATGGCTACACCTTC	CASSLERRVYYGYTF
15	TRBV10-3	NA	few	TRBJ2-7	TGTGCCATCATGGTAAGGGACACTGACACCTACGAGCAGTACTTC	CAIMVRDTDTYEQYF
18	TRBV6-1	TRBD2	NA	TRBJ2-5	TGTGCCAGCACTAACAGCGGGGGCCTGAGTCCCTCTCAAGAGACCCAGTACTTC	CASTNSGGLSPSQETQYF
12	TRBV27	NA	few	TRBJ2-7	TGTGCCAGCAGCAAGTTCGGCTACGAGCAGTACTTC	CASSKFGYEQYF
17	TRBV11-2	TRBD2	once	TRBJ2-3	TGTGCCAGCAGCTTAGGGCCAGCGGGGGAGACCACAGATACGCAGTATTTT	CASSLGPAGETTDTQYF
14	TRBV6-5	NA	few	TRBJ1-1	TGTGCCAGCAGTTTCCGGACAGCGAACACTGAAGCTTTCTTT	CASSFRTANTEAFF
14	TRBV6-5	TRBD2	NA	TRBJ2-7	TGTGCCACCGCACGCGGCGGGAGAGGGTACGAGCAGTACTTC	CATARGGRGYEQYF
16	TRBV6-2/TRBV6-3	TRBD1	NA	TRBJ1-5	TGTGCCAGCAGTTACGGAGGGACAGGGGTCAATCAGCCCCAGCATTTT	CASSYGGTGVNQPQHF
16	TRBV12-3/TRBV12-4	NA	NA	TRBJ2-2	TGTGCCAGCAGTCCCAAGGGTTATCACAACACCGGGGAGCTGTTTTTT	CASSPKGYHNTGELFF
15	TRBV5-1	NA	NA	TRBJ1-2	TGCGCCAGCAGCTGGGATACAGGAGGTAACTATGGCTACACCTTC	CASSWDTGGNYGYTF
19	TRBV13	TRBD1	NA	TRBJ2-4	TGTGCCAGCAGCCTTCTCCCTTGGACAGGCTCAATAGCCAAAAACATTCAGTACTTC	CASSLLPWTGSIAKNIQYF
11	TRBV7-2	NA	few	TRBJ2-1	TGTGCCAGCAGCTTAGGTGTGGTGCAGTTCTTC	CASSLGVVQFF
14	TRBV6-5	NA	NA	TRBJ2-4	TGTGCCAGCAGTTATACGGGATCAGCAGGGGTTCAGTACTTC	CASSYTGSAGVQYF
12	TRBV9	NA	NA	TRBJ2-3	TGTGCCAGCAGCCCCTTTGGGGATACGCAGTATTTT	CASSPFGDTQYF
13	TRBV7-9	NA	NA	TRBJ2-4	TGTGCCAGCAGTAGCGACACAACAAACATTCAGTACTTC	CASSSDTTNIQYF
16	TRBV7-2	NA	few	TRBJ2-7	TGTGCCAGCAGCTTAGTAGACGGATTTAGCTCCTACGAGCAGTACTTC	CASSLVDGFSSYEQYF
12	TRBV27	TRBD1	NA	TRBJ2-7	TGTGCCAGCGGGAACAGGGGGTCCGAGCAGTACTTC	CASGNRGSEQYF
16	TRBV12-3/TRBV12-4	NA	few	TRBJ1-5	TGTGCCAGCAGTACCCAGACAGAAGATAGCAATCAGCCCCAGCATTTT	CASSTQTEDSNQPQHF
12	TRBV7-7	NA	few	TRBJ2-2	TGTGCCAGCAGCTTTTCTCTCGGGGAGCTGTTTTTT	CASSFSLGELFF
15	TRBV6-1	NA	NA	TRBJ2-3	TGTGCCAGCAGTGAAGAACCGGTGAGCACAGATACGCAGTATTTT	CASSEEPVSTDTQYF
14	TRBV29-1	TRBD1	NA	TRBJ1-2	TGCAGCGTTGACACCACCGGGACAGGTCGGGGCTACACCTTC	CSVDTTGTGRGYTF
15	TRBV4-2	NA	NA	TRBJ1-2	TGTGCCAGCAGCCAAGTGGAGGGGTTAAGCTATGGCTACACCTTC	CASSQVEGLSYGYTF
14	TRBV7-2	NA	few	TRBJ2-7	TGTGCCAGCAGCGGGAGCGGGCTCCTCTACGAGCAGTACTTC	CASSGSGLLYEQYF
15	TRBV7-2	NA	few	TRBJ2-7	TGTGCCAGCAGCCCCCGGGACGTAGGCATCTACGAGCAGTACTTC	CASSPRDVGIYEQYF
19	TRBV29-1	TRBD2	NA	TRBJ2-3	TGCAGCGTTGAAAAGATTAGCGGGAGTGGGGGCCTTAGGACAGATACGCAGTATTTT	CSVEKISGSGGLRTDTQYF
15	TRBV7-8	TRBD1	NA	TRBJ1-6	TGTGCCAGCAGCTCAAAGACAGGGATTGGGTCACCCCTCCACTTT	CASSSKTGIGSPLHF
15	TRBV5-1	TRBD1	few	TRBJ2-1	TGCGCCAGCAGCCCCATCACGGGACAGGACAATGAGCAGTTCTTC	CASSPITGQDNEQFF
14	TRBV20-1	TRBD1	NA	TRBJ1-6	TGCAGTGCTAGTGCGGGACAGGGTGACTCACCCCTCCACTTT	CSASAGQGDSPLHF
13	TRBV7-7	NA	NA	TRBJ2-3	TGTGCCAGCAGCCATATGAACGCAGATACGCAGTATTTT	CASSHMNADTQYF
14	TRBV9	NA	NA	TRBJ2-7	TGTGCCAGCAGCGTGGGGGTTATCTCCTACGAGCAGTACTTC	CASSVGVISYEQYF
12	TRBV29-1	NA	NA	TRBJ2-7	TGCAGCGTTGAGGGGGGAAACGACGAGCAGTACTTC	CSVEGGNDEQYF
15	TRBV20-1	TRBD2	NA	TRBJ2-3	TGCAGTGCTAGAGGAGCGGGAGGGCCCGCAGATACGCAGTATTTT	CSARGAGGPADTQYF
20	TRBV3-1	TRBD1	NA	TRBJ1-5	TGTGCCAGCAGCCAAGAGGGTGGAGACAGGGTGACAATCACTCGGCAGCCCCAGCATTTT	CASSQEGGDRVTITRQPQHF
15	TRBV4-1	NA	NA	TRBJ2-1	TGCGCCAGCAGCCAAGAGGTCACGTGGGCGTCTGAGCAGTTCTTC	CASSQEVTWASEQFF
13	TRBV24-1	NA	NA	TRBJ1-1	TGTGCCACCAGGGGGATCGGGAACACTGAAGCTTTCTTT	CATRGIGNTEAFF